Each of the 32 T cell receptor beta chains below was sequenced from the same sample in a study of CD8 T cells in ankylosing spondylitis. In TCRdb, the 5' RACE reads were re-called with MiXCR into one record per CDR3 protein. The table lists approximately 100,000 distinct CDR3 sequences, almost 8.5% of them singletons. Sequenced: blood, either unsorted or a sorted T cell fraction (not recorded which). Every receptor here comes from a male donor with ankylosing spondylitis or in good health (not recorded which).

This clonotype was counted ten times or more. The rearrangement links TRBV7-6 to TRBJ1-2; the D is unclear. This CDR3 comprises 13 residues. The V and J ends lost 5 bases and 2 bases respectively, with 9 bases between them. Germline CDR1 is SGHVS and CDR2 is FNYEAQ. The CDR3 sequence: CASSLGGNYGYTF. The CDR3 DNA follows: TGTGCCAGCAGCCTAGGAGGGAACTATGGCTACACCTTC.

This clonotype appeared many times. This rearrangement joins TRBV6-2 or TRBV6-3 to TRBJ2-6; D remains ambiguous. Trimming stripped 10 bases from V and 1 base from J, with 8 bases between. The CDR3 is made up of 13 amino acids. The germline V gene has CDR1 MNHEY and CDR2 SVGEGT. CDR3 sequence: CATEDSGANVLTF. For the CDR3, the DNA is TGTGCCACCGAAGATTCTGGGGCCAACGTCCTGACTTTC.

The table lists this clonotype with many counts. J is TRBJ1-5 and V is TRBV12-5; D is unclear. The CDR3 has 14 amino acids. The ends were cut back, 6 bases at V and 6 bases at J, with 15 bases in the middle. Germline-derived CDR1 and CDR2 are LGHNT and FRNRAP. CDR3 DNA: TGTGCTAGTGGGGCGGGTAGGAGGTTTCAGCCCCAGCATTTT. Translating gives CASGAGRRFQPQHF.

There are many counts of this clonotype. The chain has TRBV2 and TRBJ2-3; maybe TRBD1 (5 bases). Per the germline V gene, CDR1 is SNHLY and CDR2 is FYNNEI. With 4 bases removed from V and 6 bases from J, the gap between germline ends came to 8 bases. The CDR3 is 12 residues long. The CDR3 sequence: CASSGGSDTQYF. The CDR3 coding sequence is TGTGCCAGCAGTGGGGGCTCGGATACGCAGTATTTT.

This clonotype appeared many times. This chain links TRBV4-2 with TRBJ1-6; 10 positions agree with TRBD1. The CDR3 loop spans 17 amino acids. CDR1 is LGHNA and CDR2 is YNFKEQ in the germline V gene. V was clipped by 3 bases and J by 11 bases; unmatched bases: 13. CDR3 bases: TGTGCCAGCAGCCATCTGACAGGGGGCGCGGGTATGCCACCCCTCCACTTT. As protein: CASSHLTGGAGMPPLHF.

This clonotype was observed many times. In DNA form, the CDR3 reads TGCGCCAGCAGTGAGAAGCCCGGAGGATACTCCTACGAGCAGTACTTC. It translates to CASSEKPGGYSYEQYF. The V gene is TRBV23-1, the J gene TRBJ2-7; the D gene is possibly TRBD2 (5 bases). TRBV23-1 carries the ORF label, with uncertain function. Trimming pared 5 bases from V and 0 bases from J, leaving 17 bases between. The CDR3 totals 16 residues.

This clonotype was counted many times. The rearrangement joins TRBV29-1 to TRBJ2-7; TRBD1 matches at 8 bases. CDR3 length: 14 amino acids. The J segment lost 1 base and the V segment lost 4 bases, leaving 6 bases of the junction unmatched. CDR1 and CDR2 from the germline V gene are SQVTM and ANQGSEA. CDR3 coding DNA: TGCAGCGTTGTTCTGACAGGGGCTTCCTACGAGCAGTACTTC. As protein: CSVVLTGASYEQYF.

This clonotype came up many times. V usage is TRBV10-3 and J usage is TRBJ1-3; D ambiguous. V dropped 7 bases and J dropped 2 bases, with 9 bases sitting between them. The CDR3 extends over 13 amino acids. Germline values: CDR1 ENHRY, CDR2 SYGVKD. The CDR3 DNA reads as TGTGCCATCAACGGGTCTCCTGGAAACACCATATATTTT. This sequence encodes CAINGSPGNTIYF.

This clonotype was recorded at least ten times. This chain links TRBV11-2 with TRBJ2-4; TRBD1 matches 7 bases. Germline assignment: CDR1 SGHAT and CDR2 FQNNGV. The CDR3 sequence is 17 residues long. With 5 bases clipped from V and 0 bases from J, the junction kept 10 bases outside the gene matches. The CDR3 is CASSDDRVLIAKNIQYF. CDR3 sequence (DNA): TGTGCCAGCAGCGATGACAGGGTCCTTATAGCCAAAAACATTCAGTACTTC.

This clonotype was seen more than once but under ten times. The chain employs TRBV7-2 and TRBJ1-2, with 8 bases identical to TRBD1. Germline loops: CDR1 SGHTA, CDR2 FQGNSA. This CDR3 is built from 14 residues. V was clipped by 2 bases and J by 3 bases; unmatched bases: 2. CDR3: CASSLTGGHYGYTF. The DNA for the CDR3 is TGTGCCAGCAGCTTAACAGGGGGTCACTATGGCTACACCTTC. The variable domain in full, completed from reference TRBV7-2 and TRBJ1-2, reads GAGVSQSPSNKVTEKGKDVELRCDPISGHTALYWYRQSLGQGLEFLIYFQGNSAPDKSGLPSDRFSAERTGGSVSTLTIQRTQQEDSAVYLCASSLTGGHYGYTFGSGTRLTVV.

A few counts support this clonotype. The genes are TRBV20-1 and TRBJ1-2; no reliable D call. The germline gives CDR1 DFQATT, CDR2 SNEGSKA (reference sequence). V gave up 5 bases and J gave up 1 base, with 14 bases separating them. The CDR3 is 14 amino acids. The CDR3 DNA is TGCAGTGCTTCGGACGGTTTCTTTAACTATGGCTACACCTTC. Translating it yields CSASDGFFNYGYTF.

V gene TRBV7-2 combines with J gene TRBJ2-7, with 7 positions matching TRBD2. Germline trimming cut 4 bases from V and 3 bases from J; bases unmatched to any gene: 9. The germline V gene has CDR1 SGHTA and CDR2 FQGNSA. The CDR3 is 15 residues long. The CDR3 region has the DNA TGTGCCAGCAGCTCCCGGGACTACCAATTCTACGAGCAGTACTTC. Protein product: CASSSRDYQFYEQYF.

In its sample, this clonotype was seen many times. The J gene is TRBJ2-1, the V gene TRBV25-1; D tentatively reads TRBD1 or TRBD2 (6 bases each). The V end was cut by 3 bases, the J end by 14 bases, with 17 bases between. This CDR3 contains 13 residues. CDR1 is MGHDK, CDR2 SYGVNS, per germline. The CDR3 region is CASSDRLLGGEFF. The CDR3 bases are TGTGCCAGCAGTGATCGGTTACTCGGGGGCGAGTTCTTC. The complete variable domain, with remaining parts taken from reference TRBV25-1 and TRBJ2-1, reads EADIYQTPRYLVIGTGKKITLECSQTMGHDKMYWYQQDPGMELHLIHYSYGVNSTEKGDLSSESTVSRIRTEHFPLTLESARPSHTSQYLCASSDRLLGGEFFGPGTRLTVL.

This clonotype has a count of ten or more. The chain carries TRBV4-3 and TRBJ2-2; D gene uncertain. CDR1 is LGHNA, CDR2 YSLEER, per germline. The V and J ends lost 6 bases and 2 bases respectively, with 16 bases between them. This CDR3 region has 16 residues. The CDR3 DNA follows: TGCGCCAGCAGTAAGAATCCGGGTACCAACACCGGGGAGCTGTTTTTT. It specifies CASSKNPGTNTGELFF.

This clonotype was picked up many times. The chain employs TRBV5-1 and TRBJ1-1; D is possibly TRBD1 (6 bases). The V end lost 0 bases, the J end lost 0 bases, and 9 bases lay between the germline ends. Germline values: CDR1 SGHRS, CDR2 YFSETQ. The CDR3 loop spans 15 amino acids. CDR3 sequence: CASSLGGGLNTEAFF. Here the CDR3 DNA reads TGCGCCAGCAGCTTGGGTGGGGGCCTGAACACTGAAGCTTTCTTT.

This clonotype was found many times. This chain uses TRBV20-1 with TRBJ2-5; 11 bases are a match to TRBD2. This CDR3 is 16 amino acids long. The V gene end was trimmed by 2 bases and the J gene end by 5 bases; junction bases not matched to a gene: 10. Germline V gene sequence: CDR1 DFQATT, CDR2 SNEGSKA (reference sequence). The CDR3 sequence: CSARSVTSGVGETQYF. The CDR3 region has the DNA TGCAGTGCTAGAAGTGTGACTAGCGGGGTAGGGGAGACCCAGTACTTC.

This clonotype was counted many times. The rearrangement uses TRBV7-9 and TRBJ1-3; TRBD1 agrees at 8 bases. Losses at the gene ends were 4 bases for V and 7 bases for J; bases not matched to a gene: 3. This CDR3 is 13 amino acids long. The V gene's germline CDR1 is SEHNR and CDR2 FQNEAQ (reference sequence). This CDR3 reads CASSSRTGNTIYF. The CDR3 nucleotides are TGTGCCAGCAGCTCGCGGACAGGGAACACCATATATTTT.

This clonotype was counted between two and nine times. This rearrangement joins TRBV9 to TRBJ2-1; D possibly uses TRBD1 or TRBD2 (5 bases each). The V gene's germline CDR1 is SGDLS and CDR2 YYNGEE. CDR3 length equals 17 residues. Deletions cut 0 bases from V and 0 bases from J, with 13 bases between. CDR3 protein: CASSVAGTRSSYNEQFF. CDR3 in DNA: TGTGCCAGCAGCGTAGCGGGGACGCGTAGCTCCTACAATGAGCAGTTCTTC.

This clonotype came up many times. The chain employs TRBV19 and TRBJ2-7, with D possibly being TRBD1 or TRBD2 (5 bases each). This CDR3 is 13 amino acids long. CDR1 and CDR2 (germline): LNHDA, SQIVND (reference sequence). V dropped 2 bases and J dropped 6 bases, with 11 bases sitting between them. The CDR3 coding sequence is TGTGCCAGTAGTATAAAGGGACCCTCCGAGCAGTACTTC. This encodes CASSIKGPSEQYF.

This clonotype was seen ten or more times. This chain connects TRBV20-1 to TRBJ1-1, with 7 positions matching TRBD1. The CDR3 runs to 13 residues. V was clipped by 6 bases and J by 0 bases; unmatched bases: 4. CDR1 DFQATT and CDR2 SNEGSKA come from the germline V gene (reference sequence). For the CDR3, the DNA is TGCAGTGCCGCGGACAGGTTGAACACTGAAGCTTTCTTT. This gives the protein CSAADRLNTEAFF.

This clonotype was observed many times. J is TRBJ1-1 and V is TRBV5-6, with a weak D call TRBD1 (5 bases). V lost 4 bases, J lost 4 bases, and 8 bases lay in between. The CDR3 is 12 amino acids. Germline CDR1 is SGHDT and CDR2 is YYEEEE. The CDR3 nucleotides are TGTGCCAGCAGCCGACAGTTCACTGAAGCTTTCTTT. Protein product: CASSRQFTEAFF. The complete variable domain, with remaining parts taken from reference TRBV5-6 and TRBJ1-1, reads DAGVTQSPTHLIKTRGQQVTLRCSPKSGHDTVSWYQQALGQGPQFIFQYYEEEERQRGNFPDRFSGHQFPNYSSELNVNALLLGDSALYLCASSRQFTEAFFGQGTRLTVV.

There are many counts of this clonotype. The chain has TRBV12-3 or TRBV12-4 and TRBJ2-7; no clear D gene. This CDR3 spans 15 amino acids. Trimming shortened V by 5 bases and J by 2 bases, and 16 bases separated the two germline ends. CDR3 nucleotide sequence: TGTGCCAGCAGTAACTACTCGGGCCCGGCCTACGAGCAGTACTTC. Protein sequence: CASSNYSGPAYEQYF.

This clonotype was recorded at least ten times. This chain joins TRBV15 and TRBJ1-1, with a weak D call TRBD1 (5 bases). The CDR3 has 16 amino acids. CDR1 and CDR2 (germline): LNHNV, YYDKDF (reference sequence). The ends were cut back, 0 bases at V and 0 bases at J, with 11 bases in the middle. CDR3 residues: CATSRDERGLNTEAFF. In DNA form, the CDR3 reads TGTGCCACCAGCAGAGATGAGAGGGGACTGAACACTGAAGCTTTCTTT.

In its sample, this clonotype was seen many times. V gene TRBV5-1 combines with J gene TRBJ1-3, with D possibly being TRBD1 (5 bases). Germline V gene sequence: CDR1 SGHRS, CDR2 YFSETQ. V lost 4 bases and J 0 bases, leaving 14 bases between the germline ends. This CDR3 has 16 amino acids. The DNA of the CDR3 is TGCGCCAGCAGCGCCGGGACTGCCAGCTCTGGAAACACCATATATTTT. Its translation is CASSAGTASSGNTIYF.

This clonotype occurred many times. The gene calls are TRBV29-1 and TRBJ2-5, with TRBD2 matching 9 bases. This CDR3 is 14 amino acids long. V gave up 7 bases and J gave up 5 bases; unmatched junction bases: 11. CDR1 is SQVTM, CDR2 ANQGSEA, per germline. The CDR3 loop reads CSALESGGSETQYF. As DNA, the CDR3 is TGCAGCGCACTCGAAAGCGGGGGGTCGGAGACCCAGTACTTC.

There are many counts of this clonotype. This chain links TRBV12-3 or TRBV12-4 with TRBJ2-2; tentatively, D is TRBD2 (5 bases). The CDR3 is 15 residues long. V was cut by 4 bases and J by 5 bases, with 14 bases left in between. The CDR3 protein is CASSSGLPKTGELFF. CDR3 in DNA: TGTGCCAGCAGTTCCGGACTCCCCAAAACCGGGGAGCTGTTTTTT.

DNA for the CDR3: TGTGCCAGCAGCTCAAAGGGACTAGCGGAGTCAGAGACCCAGTACTTC. Its translation is CASSSKGLAESETQYF. This chain links TRBV7-9 with TRBJ2-5, with 11 bases fitting TRBD2. V shed 4 bases and J 4 bases; nucleotides not matched to a gene: 8. Germline V gene data show CDR1 as SEHNR and CDR2 as FQNEAQ (reference sequence). CDR3 length: 16 amino acids. The complete variable domain, with remaining parts taken from reference TRBV7-9 and TRBJ2-5, reads DTGVSQNPRHKITKRGQNVTFRCDPISEHNRLYWYRQTLGQGPEFLTYFQNEAQLEKSRLLSDRFSAERPKGSFSTLEIQRTEQGDSAMYLCASSSKGLAESETQYFGPGTRLLVL.

This chain links TRBV18 with TRBJ1-1; tentatively, D is TRBD1 (5 bases). Per the germline V gene, CDR1 is KGHSH and CDR2 is LQKENI. The CDR3 extends over 14 amino acids. V was clipped by 4 bases and J by 4 bases, with 13 bases between them. The CDR3 loop is CASSRAQETTEAFF. In DNA, the CDR3 is TGTGCCAGCTCACGGGCACAGGAGACCACTGAAGCTTTCTTT.

In its sample, this clonotype was seen many times. V and J are TRBV29-1 and TRBJ2-7; TRBD2 is a possible D gene (6 bases). The germline V and J ends were trimmed by 6 bases and 0 bases, with 15 bases remaining between them. The CDR3 is 14 residues long. CDR1 and CDR2 (germline): SQVTM, ANQGSEA. CDR3 DNA sequence: TGCAGCGTGGCGGAGGGCACCTTCTCCTACGAGCAGTACTTC. Amino acid sequence: CSVAEGTFSYEQYF.

This clonotype showed up many times. V is TRBV10-3 and J is TRBJ2-5, with TRBD2 as a possible D gene (6 bases). The CDR3 has 17 residues. Trimming took 8 bases from V and 0 from J, leaving 22 bases between them. The germline V gene has CDR1 ENHRY and CDR2 SYGVKD. CDR3 DNA sequence: TGTGCCATCGCTCCTCTTCCGGGAGATCAGTACCAAGAGACCCAGTACTTC. Encoded protein: CAIAPLPGDQYQETQYF.

Ten or more counts support this clonotype. This sequence joins TRBV24-1 and TRBJ2-1; the match to TRBD1 covers 7 bases. The CDR3 spans 15 residues. V gave up 4 bases and J gave up 9 bases; unmatched junction bases: 11. Germline CDR1 reads KGHDR; CDR2 reads SFDVKD. The CDR3 here is CATSEDRYSTSEQFF. Here the CDR3 DNA reads TGTGCCACCAGTGAGGACAGGTATTCCACTAGTGAGCAGTTCTTC.

This clonotype has ten or more counts. V usage is TRBV11-1 and J usage is TRBJ2-5, with a weak D call TRBD2 (6 bases). Per the germline V gene, CDR1 is SGHAT and CDR2 is FQDESV (reference sequence). This CDR3 is 16 amino acids long. V lost 3 bases to trimming and J lost 7 bases, with 21 bases between them. CDR3 nucleotide sequence: TGTGCCAGCAGCTTGAATGCTCCGGGACTTTATGGGACCCAGTACTTC. It translates to CASSLNAPGLYGTQYF.